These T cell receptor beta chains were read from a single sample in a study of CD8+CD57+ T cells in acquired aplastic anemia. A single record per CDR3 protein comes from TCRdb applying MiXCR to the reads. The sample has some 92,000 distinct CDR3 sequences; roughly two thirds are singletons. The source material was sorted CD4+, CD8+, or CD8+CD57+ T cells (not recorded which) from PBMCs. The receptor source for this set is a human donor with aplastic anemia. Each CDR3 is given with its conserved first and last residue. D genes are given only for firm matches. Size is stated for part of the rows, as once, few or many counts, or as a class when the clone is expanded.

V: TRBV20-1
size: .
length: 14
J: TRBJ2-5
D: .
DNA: TGCAGTGCTAGAGCAGGAGGGTCGCAGGGGACCCAGTACTTC
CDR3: CSARAGGSQGTQYF

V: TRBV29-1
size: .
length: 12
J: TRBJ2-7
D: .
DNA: TGCAGCGTTGTAGACAGGAACTACGAGCAGTACTTC
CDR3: CSVVDRNYEQYF

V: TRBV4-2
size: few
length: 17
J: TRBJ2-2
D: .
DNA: TGTGCCAGCAGCCGGAAAGCGGAGGGGGTCGACACCGGGGAGCTGTTTTTT
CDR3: CASSRKAEGVDTGELFF

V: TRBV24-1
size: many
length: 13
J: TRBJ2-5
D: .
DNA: TGTGCCACCAGAAACAGGGATGCGGAGACCCAGTACTTC
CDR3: CATRNRDAETQYF

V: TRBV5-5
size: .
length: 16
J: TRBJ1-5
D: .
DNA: TGTGCCAGCAGCTTGGATGGAACTTTAAGCAATCAGCCCCAGCATTTT
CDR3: CASSLDGTLSNQPQHF

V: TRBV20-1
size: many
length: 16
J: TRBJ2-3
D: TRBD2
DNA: TGCAGTGCTAGAGATTTGACGGGGGGTGCCACAGATACGCAGTATTTT
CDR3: CSARDLTGGATDTQYF

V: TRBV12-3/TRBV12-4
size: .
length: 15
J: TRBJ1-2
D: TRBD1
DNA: TGTGCCAGCAGCATAGAAGGGGGCTACTACTATGGCTACACCTTC
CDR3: CASSIEGGYYYGYTF

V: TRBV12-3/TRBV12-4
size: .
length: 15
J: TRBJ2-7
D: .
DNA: TGTGCCAGCAGTCAAACAGGGAAAAGGAACTACGAGCAGTACTTC
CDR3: CASSQTGKRNYEQYF

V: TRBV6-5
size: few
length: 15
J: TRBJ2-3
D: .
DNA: TGTGCCAGCAGTTACTCGATCACTCGGCCAGATACGCAGTATTTT
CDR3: CASSYSITRPDTQYF

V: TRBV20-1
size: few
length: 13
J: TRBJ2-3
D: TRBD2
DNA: TGCAGTGCTAGAGCCGGGAGGGGTGATACGCAGTATTTT
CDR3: CSARAGRGDTQYF

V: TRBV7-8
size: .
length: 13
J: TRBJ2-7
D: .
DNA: TGTGCCAGCAGCTGGGGATCCCACTACGAGCAGTACTTC
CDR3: CASSWGSHYEQYF

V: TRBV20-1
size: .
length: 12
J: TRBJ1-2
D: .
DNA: TGCAGTGCTTCGGGGGGCGGCTATGGCTACACCTTC
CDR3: CSASGGGYGYTF

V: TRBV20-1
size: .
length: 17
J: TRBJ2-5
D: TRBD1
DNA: TGCAGTGCCCAAGGGGCAGAGACAGGGTGGTACCAAGAGACCCAGTACTTC
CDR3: CSAQGAETGWYQETQYF

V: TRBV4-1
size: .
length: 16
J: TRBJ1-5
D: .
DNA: TGCGCCAGCAGCCAAGAGGCGGCCAGGAGCAATCAGCCCCAGCATTTT
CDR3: CASSQEAARSNQPQHF

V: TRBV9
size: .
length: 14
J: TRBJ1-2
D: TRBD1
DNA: TGTGCCAGCAGCACGGGGACAGCAAAGTGGGGCTACACCTTC
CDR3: CASSTGTAKWGYTF

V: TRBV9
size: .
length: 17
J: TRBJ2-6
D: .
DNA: TGTGCCAGCAGCGTAGAAGGCACAGCATCTGGGGCCAACGTCCTGACTTTC
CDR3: CASSVEGTASGANVLTF

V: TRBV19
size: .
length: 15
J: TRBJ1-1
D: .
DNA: TGTGCCAGTAGTATCAGGGGTCGCCTGAACACTGAAGCTTTCTTT
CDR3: CASSIRGRLNTEAFF

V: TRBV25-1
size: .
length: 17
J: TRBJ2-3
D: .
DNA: TGTGCCAGCAGTGACCGAACGGCCTTTCAGGGCACAGATACGCAGTATTTT
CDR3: CASSDRTAFQGTDTQYF